The 14 T cell receptor beta chains listed next were all sequenced from one sample in a study of cytomegalovirus exposure and HLA in healthy donors. 60 Vbeta and 13 Jbeta primers were used in PCR. Profiling relied on immunoSEQ multiplex PCR, and the TCRdb table lists in-frame clones only, not all of them. The sample carries about 200,000 clones, approximately 80% recorded once. The sample taken for sequencing was PBMCs. The receptors come from a man in his forties or fifties in good health and CMV-seronegative.

The chain has TRBV5-1 and TRBJ2-3; TRBD1 matches at 8 bases. V was clipped by 3 bases and J by 2 bases; unmatched bases: 2. CDR1 is SGHRS and CDR2 is YFSETQ in the germline V gene. There are 14 residues in the CDR3. In nucleotides, the CDR3 is TGCGCCAGCAGCTGGACAGGGACCACAGATACGCAGTATTTT. This encodes CASSWTGTTDTQYF.

CDR3: CASSVLAGGIDEQFF. In DNA, the CDR3 is TGTGCCAGCAGCGTACTAGCGGGGGGAATAGATGAGCAGTTCTTC. V gene TRBV9 combines with J gene TRBJ2-1; 11 bases match TRBD2. Losses at the gene ends were 1 base for V and 8 bases for J; bases not matched to a gene: 5. The CDR3 extends over 15 amino acids. Germline CDR1 is SGDLS and CDR2 is YYNGEE.

The chain employs TRBV7-2 and TRBJ2-3; 9 nucleotides agree with TRBD1. The CDR3 spans 15 residues. Germline CDR1 reads SGHTA; CDR2 reads FQGNSA. With 2 bases clipped from V and 1 base from J, the junction kept 1 base outside the gene matches. The CDR3 is CASSLNRGRTDTQYF. Written as DNA, the CDR3 is TGTGCCAGCAGCTTAAACAGGGGGCGCACAGATACGCAGTATTTT. Full variable domain (missing parts from reference TRBV7-2 and TRBJ2-3): GAGVSQSPSNKVTEKGKDVELRCDPISGHTALYWYRQSLGQGLEFLIYFQGNSAPDKSGLPSDRFSAERTGGSVSTLTIQRTQQEDSAVYLCASSLNRGRTDTQYFGPGTRLTVL.

The V call is TRBV5-8, the J call TRBJ1-5, with 12 bases matching TRBD1. Per the germline V gene, CDR1 is SGHTS and CDR2 is YDEGEE. The ends lost 5 bases at V and 2 bases at J; junction bases unmatched: 11. CDR3 size: 18 residues. The CDR3 coding sequence is TGTGCCAGCAGGGACCGGGACAGGGGGCCCATCGGCAATCAGCCCCAGCATTTT. It is translated as CASRDRDRGPIGNQPQHF.

This chain uses TRBV27 with TRBJ2-4; TRBD2 aligns across 15 bases. Trimming took 6 bases from V and 7 from J; bases not matched to a gene: 7. Per germline, CDR1 MNHEY and CDR2 SMNVEV (reference sequence). This CDR3 has 16 residues. This CDR3 is CASSPRTSGRGNIQYF. For the CDR3, the DNA is TGTGCCAGCAGCCCCCGGACTAGCGGGAGGGGGAACATTCAGTACTTC.

This clone was recorded a few times. The chain links TRBV30 to TRBJ1-2; tentative D call: TRBD1 (6 bases). Trimming removed 4 bases at V and 8 bases at J, with 11 bases between. The germline gives CDR1 GTSNPN, CDR2 SVGIG (reference sequence). The CDR3 sequence is 11 residues long. In DNA form, the CDR3 reads TGTGCCTGGAACAGGGTTAGCGGCTACACCTTC. Translated: CAWNRVSGYTF.

This clone has only a few counts. This chain connects TRBV19 to TRBJ1-1; D call uncertain. V shed 4 bases and J shed 0 bases, with 6 bases lying between them. The CDR3 consists of 13 residues. Germline loops: CDR1 LNHDA, CDR2 SQIVND (reference sequence). The CDR3 is CASSTTVNTEAFF. CDR3 in DNA: TGTGCCAGTAGTACAACAGTGAACACTGAAGCTTTCTTT. Full variable domain (remainder filled in from reference TRBV19 and TRBJ1-1): DGGITQSPKYLFRKEGQNVTLSCEQNLNHDAMYWYRQDPGQGLRLIYYSQIVNDFQKGDIAEGYSVSREKKESFPLTVTSAQKNPTAFYLCASSTTVNTEAFFGQGTRLTVV.

This chain connects TRBV15 to TRBJ2-1, with a possible D match to TRBD1 (6 bases). CDR3 length equals 15 residues. Trimming removed 5 bases at V and 7 bases at J, with 18 bases between. In germline, CDR1 is LNHNV, CDR2 YYDKDF (reference sequence). CDR3 protein: CATSGGHPPRNEQFF. As DNA, the CDR3 is TGTGCCACCAGCGGGGGACATCCCCCGAGGAATGAGCAGTTCTTC.

For the CDR3, the DNA is TGTGCCTGGAGGGTGTCAGGGGGCACTGAAGCTTTCTTT. It codes for CAWRVSGGTEAFF. The V call is TRBV30, the J call TRBJ1-1, with 7 bases aligning to TRBD1. CDR3 length: 13 residues. CDR1 is GTSNPN, CDR2 SVGIG, per germline (reference sequence). V lost 3 bases to trimming and J lost 4 bases; unmatched junction nucleotides: 5. Using reference TRBV30 and TRBJ1-1 for the parts outside the CDR3, the full variable domain is SQTIHQWPATLVQPVGSPLSLECTVEGTSNPNLYWYRQAAGRGLQLLFYSVGIGQISSEVPQNLSASRPQDRQFILSSKKLLLSDSGFYLCAWRVSGGTEAFFGQGTRLTVV.

The chain couples TRBV15 to TRBJ2-1; 11 nucleotides agree with TRBD2. The CDR3 has 16 residues. Trimming took 1 base from V and 7 from J; bases not matched to a gene: 6. In germline, CDR1 is LNHNV, CDR2 YYDKDF (reference sequence). The CDR3 here is CATSRGTSGLWNEQFF. The CDR3 nucleotides read TGTGCCACCAGCAGAGGGACTAGCGGGTTATGGAATGAGCAGTTCTTC.

CDR3 coding DNA: TGTGCCAGCAGACGACCCGGGGAGACCCAGTACTTC. It specifies CASRRPGETQYF. This chain joins TRBV6-5 and TRBJ2-5; D gene unclear. The CDR3 has 12 amino acids. V lost 6 bases and J 5 bases, leaving 10 bases between the germline ends. The germline V gene encodes CDR1 MNHEY and CDR2 SVGAGI.

The chain couples TRBV5-1 to TRBJ1-1; 8 nucleotides align to TRBD1. This CDR3 has 17 amino acids. The germline CDR1 and CDR2 sequences are SGHRS and YFSETQ. The J segment lost 5 bases and the V segment lost 1 base, leaving 13 bases of the junction unmatched. CDR3 sequence (DNA): TGCGCCAGCAGCTTGCCCCGACAGGGGAAGTCGACAACTGAAGCTTTCTTT. Amino acids: CASSLPRQGKSTTEAFF.

This clone came up once. This chain links TRBV7-9 with TRBJ2-1, with 11 positions matching TRBD2. Trimming removed 4 bases from V and 0 bases from J; junction bases left unmatched: 2. CDR3 length equals 16 residues. Per germline, CDR1 SEHNR and CDR2 FQNEAQ (reference sequence). This chain's CDR3 is CASSSSGGSSYNEQFF. In DNA, the CDR3 is TGTGCCAGCAGCTCTAGCGGGGGGAGCTCCTACAATGAGCAGTTCTTC.

A few counts support this clone. V is TRBV5-1 and J is TRBJ2-7; 8 bases fit TRBD2. The germline V gene has CDR1 SGHRS and CDR2 YFSETQ. Trimming cost V 6 bases and J 2 bases; bases outside gene matches: 7. The CDR3 is 14 amino acids. CDR3 bases: TGCGCCAGCAAGAGCGGGAGCGCGACCTACGAGCAGTACTTC. Amino acid sequence: CASKSGSATYEQYF.